This TCR beta chain was profiled in a study of tissue T cells after allogeneic stem cell transplantation. The study, taken as a whole, reports: Shared clones across patients were few; motif clustering revealed tissue-specific shared signatures. Blood and spleen captured only part of the tissue TCR repertoire.

The CDR3 totals 14 residues. Looked up from germline, CDR1 is SGHTA and CDR2 is FQGNSA. V gave up 1 base and J gave up 5 bases, with 8 bases separating them. Some clones are missing from TCRdb's copy, which holds only in-frame ones; the method was immunoSEQ multiplex PCR. The sample lists about 5,600 clones, around 62% seen once, with roughly 13% in the top ten. Of note for this clone: Its antigen is unidentified. The identical CDR3 is also encoded by other nucleotide sequences in the sample.

The origin of this receptor is a woman aged 18-50 years with breast cancer. Sequencing used duodenum tissue, obtained at autopsy. This chain links TRBV7-2 with TRBJ1-4, with D unresolved. The CDR3 loop reads CASSLGRRNEKLFF. The CDR3 nucleotides read TGTGCCAGCAGCTTAGGCCGCCGAAATGAAAAACTGTTTTTT.